This TCR beta chain was observed in a study of radiotherapy plus CTLA-4 blockade in lung cancer. Overall study: Objective responses emerged in 15% to 20% of patients, and roughly 30% attained disease control. Study findings and constraints: After treatment with radiotherapy plus ipilimumab, TCR clones that came from the tumor expanded in blood.

Profiling relied on immunoSEQ multiplex PCR, and the TCRdb table lists in-frame clones only, not all of them. The table lists 90,000 or so clones, roughly four fifths of them singletons. CTLA-4 blockade using ipilimumab, together with focal radiation, was received by patients with chemo-refractory metastatic non-small-cell lung cancer. This clone was observed a single time. What it binds is not known. Other DNA sequences in this specimen translate into the identical CDR3. The TCR comes from a human donor with non-small cell lung cancer who had stable disease on radiotherapy plus ipilimumab. The input for sequencing was peripheral blood, taken from a patient treated with radiotherapy plus ipilimumab.

The CDR3 nucleotides are TGTGCCAGCAGCTTCGGCGGGGGGGCTTTCACAGATACGCAGTATTTT. Amino acids: CASSFGGGAFTDTQYF. The rearrangement links TRBV5-6 to TRBJ2-3, with 9 bases lining up with TRBD2. Losses at the gene ends were 2 bases for V and 2 bases for J; bases not matched to a gene: 6. The CDR3 extends over 16 amino acids. Per germline, CDR1 SGHDT and CDR2 YYEEEE.